The rows below give T cell receptor beta chains drawn from one sample of a study of blood T cell repertoires in COVID-19. TCRdb's copy holds only in-frame clones and misses some; the assay was immunoSEQ multiplex PCR. The profile shows roughly 150,000 clones, 80% to 90% of them singletons. Input material: peripheral blood. The receptors stem from a woman in her 70s with COVID-19, enrolled during active disease. Each CDR3 is given with its conserved first and last residue. D genes are given only for firm matches. Clone size appears in some rows only: once, few, many, or a class for an expanded clone.

clone size: NA
J gene: TRBJ2-1
D gene: TRBD1
V gene: TRBV19
CDR3 DNA: TGTGCCAGTAGACAGGGGTTGGCTGAGCAGTTCTTC
CDR3 protein: CASRQGLAEQFF

clone size: NA
J gene: TRBJ2-3
D gene: TRBD2
V gene: TRBV5-1
CDR3 DNA: TGCGCCAGCAGCTTGATTGGGCTAGCGGGGGGAGTTAGCACAGATACGCAGTATTTT
CDR3 protein: CASSLIGLAGGVSTDTQYF

clone size: NA
J gene: TRBJ2-6
D gene: TRBD1
V gene: TRBV10-3
CDR3 DNA: TGTGCCATCAGGGACAGGGGGAGCTCTGGGGCCAACGTCCTGACTTTC
CDR3 protein: CAIRDRGSSGANVLTF

clone size: NA
J gene: TRBJ2-1
D gene: TRBD2
V gene: TRBV6-5
CDR3 DNA: TGTGCCAGCAGTTTCGGACTAGCGGGGACCTACAATGAGCAGTTCTTC
CDR3 protein: CASSFGLAGTYNEQFF

clone size: NA
J gene: TRBJ1-1
D gene: TRBD1
V gene: TRBV11-3
CDR3 DNA: TGTGCCAGCAGCGCAAGACAGGGGCTGAACACTGAAGCTTTCTTT
CDR3 protein: CASSARQGLNTEAFF

clone size: NA
J gene: TRBJ2-7
D gene: NA
V gene: TRBV20-1
CDR3 DNA: TGCAGTGCTAGTTCCCCGCGGGACTCCCAATCCGAGCAGTACTTC
CDR3 protein: CSASSPRDSQSEQYF

clone size: NA
J gene: TRBJ2-1
D gene: TRBD2
V gene: TRBV10-1
CDR3 DNA: TGCGCCAGCAGTGAGTCGTCCGGACTAGCCTGGAATGAGCAGTTCTTC
CDR3 protein: CASSESSGLAWNEQFF

clone size: NA
J gene: TRBJ1-3
D gene: NA
V gene: TRBV28
CDR3 DNA: TGTGCCAGCATCCTAGGGGGGGTTGGAAACACCATATATTTT
CDR3 protein: CASILGGVGNTIYF

clone size: NA
J gene: TRBJ1-1
D gene: NA
V gene: TRBV30
CDR3 DNA: TGTGCCTGGAATACAGCGAACACTGAAGCTTTCTTT
CDR3 protein: CAWNTANTEAFF

clone size: NA
J gene: TRBJ1-5
D gene: TRBD1
V gene: TRBV7-8
CDR3 DNA: TGTGCCAGCAGCTTAGACAGGGGGCTTCAGCCCCAGCATTTT
CDR3 protein: CASSLDRGLQPQHF

clone size: NA
J gene: TRBJ2-5
D gene: NA
V gene: TRBV5-4
CDR3 DNA: TGTGCCAGCAGACAAGAGTTCGGGAGCGGGTCAGAGACCCAGTACTTC
CDR3 protein: CASRQEFGSGSETQYF

clone size: NA
J gene: TRBJ1-1
D gene: TRBD1
V gene: TRBV5-4
CDR3 DNA: TGTGCCAGCAGCGAGGGACAGAGCCAGAACACTGAAGCTTTCTTT
CDR3 protein: CASSEGQSQNTEAFF

clone size: NA
J gene: TRBJ2-7
D gene: NA
V gene: TRBV3-1/TRBV3-2
CDR3 DNA: TGTGCCAGCAGCCAAGGCGCGGGCTCCTACGAGCAGTACTTC
CDR3 protein: CASSQGAGSYEQYF

clone size: NA
J gene: TRBJ1-2
D gene: NA
V gene: TRBV6-5
CDR3 DNA: TGTGCCACCGTCTACCAGGGTTGGGGCTACACCTTC
CDR3 protein: CATVYQGWGYTF

clone size: NA
J gene: TRBJ1-1
D gene: TRBD1
V gene: TRBV5-1
CDR3 DNA: TGCGCCAGCAGGGACAGGGGGTCTCCCTTTGAAGCTTTCTTT
CDR3 protein: CASRDRGSPFEAFF

clone size: NA
J gene: TRBJ2-7
D gene: TRBD1
V gene: TRBV27
CDR3 DNA: TGTGCCAGCAGTTCCGACCGACAGGGGGCTTTGTACGAGCAGTACTTC
CDR3 protein: CASSSDRQGALYEQYF

clone size: NA
J gene: TRBJ1-3
D gene: NA
V gene: TRBV7-7
CDR3 DNA: TGTGCCAGCAGCGCACAGTTGTTGGGCTCTGGAAACACCATATATTTT
CDR3 protein: CASSAQLLGSGNTIYF

clone size: NA
J gene: TRBJ1-1
D gene: TRBD1
V gene: TRBV20-1
CDR3 DNA: TGCAGTGCGAGTAAGCCGGGACAGGGGGCCCCGTTGGGCACTGAAGCTTTCTTT
CDR3 protein: CSASKPGQGAPLGTEAFF

clone size: NA
J gene: TRBJ2-3
D gene: TRBD1
V gene: TRBV5-5
CDR3 DNA: TGTGCCAGCAGCCCCGGGACAGGGGTAGATACGCAGTATTTT
CDR3 protein: CASSPGTGVDTQYF

clone size: once
J gene: TRBJ1-2
D gene: NA
V gene: TRBV6-6
CDR3 DNA: TGTGCCAGCAGTTACTCGAGCGGAGCCTATGGCTACACCTTC
CDR3 protein: CASSYSSGAYGYTF

clone size: NA
J gene: TRBJ2-1
D gene: NA
V gene: TRBV6-1
CDR3 DNA: TGTGCCAGCAGTGAAGCGCGGCTCCGGGAGCAGTTCTTC
CDR3 protein: CASSEARLREQFF

clone size: NA
J gene: TRBJ1-5
D gene: TRBD1
V gene: TRBV6-5
CDR3 DNA: TGTGCCAGCAGTTCTGGGAGACAGGGGAGTGGGCCCCAGCATTTT
CDR3 protein: CASSSGRQGSGPQHF

clone size: NA
J gene: TRBJ2-2
D gene: NA
V gene: TRBV27
CDR3 DNA: TGTGCCAGCAGTTTATGGGAGGACAGGTCCTTTGGGGAGCTGTTTTTT
CDR3 protein: CASSLWEDRSFGELFF

clone size: NA
J gene: TRBJ1-4
D gene: NA
V gene: TRBV29-1
CDR3 DNA: TGCAGCGTTGGGGAGGGGGAAAAACTGTTTTTT
CDR3 protein: CSVGEGEKLFF

clone size: NA
J gene: TRBJ1-1
D gene: NA
V gene: TRBV30
CDR3 DNA: TGTGCCTGGAGTGTGGGGGCGGAAACTTTCTTT
CDR3 protein: CAWSVGAETFF

clone size: NA
J gene: TRBJ1-2
D gene: NA
V gene: TRBV18
CDR3 DNA: TGTGCCAGCTCACCTGGGGACACCTATGGCTACACCTTC
CDR3 protein: CASSPGDTYGYTF

clone size: NA
J gene: TRBJ1-4
D gene: NA
V gene: TRBV5-1
CDR3 DNA: TGCGCCAGCAGCTTCGGCAGGTCCGATGAAAAACTGTTTTTT
CDR3 protein: CASSFGRSDEKLFF

clone size: few
J gene: TRBJ1-5
D gene: NA
V gene: TRBV27
CDR3 DNA: TGTGCCAGCGCGGGAGGCAGGGGTCAGCCCCAGCATTTT
CDR3 protein: CASAGGRGQPQHF

clone size: NA
J gene: TRBJ1-3
D gene: NA
V gene: TRBV28
CDR3 DNA: TGTGCCAGCAGTCAAACGGGACTGAACTCTGGAAACACCATATATTTT
CDR3 protein: CASSQTGLNSGNTIYF

clone size: NA
J gene: TRBJ2-7
D gene: TRBD1
V gene: TRBV11-2
CDR3 DNA: TGTGCCAGCAGCCCGACAGGGACGATCTACGAGCAGTACTTC
CDR3 protein: CASSPTGTIYEQYF

clone size: NA
J gene: TRBJ1-1
D gene: NA
V gene: TRBV28
CDR3 DNA: TGTGCCAGCAGTTCGTCAGGGGAGGGGAACACTGAAGCTTTCTTT
CDR3 protein: CASSSSGEGNTEAFF

clone size: NA
J gene: TRBJ1-2
D gene: TRBD1
V gene: TRBV5-3
CDR3 DNA: TGTGCCCCTGCACAGGGGAAGTATGGCTACACCTTC
CDR3 protein: CAPAQGKYGYTF

clone size: NA
J gene: TRBJ1-5
D gene: NA
V gene: TRBV2
CDR3 DNA: TGTGCCAGCAGTCGGACTGGTCAGCCCCAGCATTTT
CDR3 protein: CASSRTGQPQHF

clone size: NA
J gene: TRBJ2-3
D gene: NA
V gene: TRBV5-1
CDR3 DNA: TGCGCCAGCAGCTTTTCAGGGCAAACTAGCACAGATACGCAGTATTTT
CDR3 protein: CASSFSGQTSTDTQYF

clone size: NA
J gene: TRBJ1-4
D gene: NA
V gene: TRBV5-1
CDR3 DNA: TGCGCCAGCACTCTGAATCAGGGTAGTGGAGAAAAACTGTTTTTT
CDR3 protein: CASTLNQGSGEKLFF

clone size: NA
J gene: TRBJ2-7
D gene: TRBD1
V gene: TRBV5-1
CDR3 DNA: TGCGCCAGCAGCTTGCACCCGGGACAGGGCGCGAACGAGCAGTACTTC
CDR3 protein: CASSLHPGQGANEQYF

clone size: NA
J gene: TRBJ1-4
D gene: NA
V gene: TRBV11-2
CDR3 DNA: TGTGCCAGCAGCTTAGAGACAGGTGTCAACGAAAAACTGTTTTTT
CDR3 protein: CASSLETGVNEKLFF

clone size: NA
J gene: TRBJ2-7
D gene: TRBD1
V gene: TRBV7-9
CDR3 DNA: TGTGCCAGCAGCTTAGGTCACCCGGGACAGGGCTACGAGCAGTACTTC
CDR3 protein: CASSLGHPGQGYEQYF

clone size: NA
J gene: TRBJ2-3
D gene: NA
V gene: TRBV3-1/TRBV3-2
CDR3 DNA: TGTGCCAGCAGCCAGCGGGTGGGAGCAGATACGCAGTATTTT
CDR3 protein: CASSQRVGADTQYF

clone size: NA
J gene: TRBJ2-7
D gene: NA
V gene: TRBV28
CDR3 DNA: TGTGCCAGCAGTTTATCGGGACTGCTCTACGAGCAGTACTTC
CDR3 protein: CASSLSGLLYEQYF

clone size: NA
J gene: TRBJ1-1
D gene: NA
V gene: TRBV11-2
CDR3 DNA: TGTGCCAGCAGCTTAGGACAGATCATGAACACTGAAGCTTTCTTT
CDR3 protein: CASSLGQIMNTEAFF

clone size: NA
J gene: TRBJ1-2
D gene: TRBD1
V gene: TRBV19
CDR3 DNA: TGTGCCAGTAGTATGGTGGGACAGGAGTATGGCTACACCTTC
CDR3 protein: CASSMVGQEYGYTF

clone size: NA
J gene: TRBJ2-5
D gene: TRBD2
V gene: TRBV3-1/TRBV3-2
CDR3 DNA: TGTGCCAGCAGCCAAGATTGGGCTAGCGGGGGTGAGACCCAGTACTTC
CDR3 protein: CASSQDWASGGETQYF

clone size: NA
J gene: TRBJ1-4
D gene: TRBD1
V gene: TRBV7-9
CDR3 DNA: TGTGCCAGCAGCGCCACAGGGGGCCCTAATGAAAAACTGTTTTTT
CDR3 protein: CASSATGGPNEKLFF

clone size: NA
J gene: TRBJ2-2
D gene: NA
V gene: TRBV2
CDR3 DNA: TGTGCCAGCAGGTGGGTCAGGGTTGGCGGGGAGCTGTTTTTT
CDR3 protein: CASRWVRVGGELFF

clone size: NA
J gene: TRBJ1-5
D gene: NA
V gene: TRBV5-6
CDR3 DNA: TGTGCCAGCAGCTTGCCCCGGGACAATCAGCCCCAGCATTTT
CDR3 protein: CASSLPRDNQPQHF

clone size: NA
J gene: TRBJ1-2
D gene: NA
V gene: TRBV28
CDR3 DNA: TGTGCCAGCAGTCCCCCGGTGGGGGCACAAAACTATGGCTACACCTTC
CDR3 protein: CASSPPVGAQNYGYTF

clone size: NA
J gene: TRBJ1-5
D gene: TRBD1
V gene: TRBV30
CDR3 DNA: TGTGCCTGGAGTCGATCAGGGGGCAGAGGCAATCAGCCCCAGCATTTT
CDR3 protein: CAWSRSGGRGNQPQHF

clone size: NA
J gene: TRBJ1-6
D gene: NA
V gene: TRBV2
CDR3 DNA: TGTGCCAGCACCCGATCGAGCTCCTATAATTCACCCCTCCACTTT
CDR3 protein: CASTRSSSYNSPLHF

clone size: NA
J gene: TRBJ2-1
D gene: TRBD2
V gene: TRBV28
CDR3 DNA: TGTGCCAGCAGTTTAGTCAGCGGGGGGGCCTACAATGAGCAGTTCTTC
CDR3 protein: CASSLVSGGAYNEQFF

clone size: NA
J gene: TRBJ1-3
D gene: NA
V gene: TRBV6-1
CDR3 DNA: TGTGCCAGCAGTAAAGAAACAGGGTTCTCTGGAAACACCATATATTTT
CDR3 protein: CASSKETGFSGNTIYF

clone size: few
J gene: TRBJ1-5
D gene: NA
V gene: TRBV19
CDR3 DNA: TGTGCCAGTAGTATTAGGGGTAGCAATCAGCCCCAGCATTTT
CDR3 protein: CASSIRGSNQPQHF

clone size: NA
J gene: TRBJ1-4
D gene: NA
V gene: TRBV30
CDR3 DNA: TGTGCCTGGAGTCGGCGGTCTGGGGAAAAACTGTTTTTT
CDR3 protein: CAWSRRSGEKLFF

clone size: NA
J gene: TRBJ2-7
D gene: NA
V gene: TRBV11-2
CDR3 DNA: TGTGCCAGCAGCCTTACTGGCTACGAGCAGTACTTC
CDR3 protein: CASSLTGYEQYF